The 21 T cell receptor beta chains given below trace back to one sample, sequenced in a study of control samples from healthy donors and cancer patients. Only in-frame clones appear in the TCRdb table, and some are missing; sequencing was by immunoSEQ multiplex PCR. The table has roughly 120,000 clones, around nine tenths seen once. The sequenced material came from blood. These receptor sequences come from a woman between 65 and 79 years old in good health.

The rearrangement links TRBV2 to TRBJ1-2, with D possibly being TRBD1 (5 bases). The germline gives CDR1 SNHLY, CDR2 FYNNEI. V was clipped by 2 bases and J by 7 bases, with 17 bases between them. The CDR3 contains 15 residues. In nucleotides, the CDR3 is TGTGCCAGCAGTGAAAATGGGGCTAGGGGCAGTGGCTACACCTTC. Amino acids: CASSENGARGSGYTF.

This clone was picked up a small number of times. V is TRBV7-2 and J is TRBJ2-7; D is possibly TRBD2 (6 bases). Germline V lookup: CDR1 SGHTA, CDR2 FQGNSA. V lost 4 bases and J 4 bases, leaving 17 bases between the germline ends. The CDR3 has 15 amino acids. As DNA, the CDR3 is TGTGCCAGCAGCTCAGTGGGTGGGGGGTATTACGAGCAGTACTTC. Protein sequence: CASSSVGGGYYEQYF.

This chain connects TRBV10-1 to TRBJ1-5; D not resolved. The V gene's germline CDR1 is WNHNN and CDR2 SYGVQD (reference sequence). V gave up 6 bases and J gave up 2 bases, with 14 bases separating them. CDR3 length: 15 residues. The chain's CDR3 is CASREQAGGNQPQHF. The DNA for the CDR3 is TGCGCCAGCAGAGAGCAAGCAGGAGGCAATCAGCCCCAGCATTTT.

The rearrangement links TRBV7-2 to TRBJ1-4; D remains ambiguous. Trimming cost V 5 bases and J 6 bases, with 16 bases left between them. This CDR3 contains 15 residues. Germline lookup yields CDR1 SGHTA and CDR2 FQGNSA. The CDR3 is CASSLRPGGDEKLFF. In DNA, the CDR3 is TGTGCCAGCAGCCTTCGACCCGGCGGCGATGAAAAACTGTTTTTT. The variable domain in full, with the rest retrieved from reference TRBV7-2 and TRBJ1-4, is GAGVSQSPSNKVTEKGKDVELRCDPISGHTALYWYRQSLGQGLEFLIYFQGNSAPDKSGLPSDRFSAERTGGSVSTLTIQRTQQEDSAVYLCASSLRPGGDEKLFFGSGTQLSVL.

This clone is a singleton in its sample. The chain carries TRBV19 and TRBJ2-5, with 7 bases identical to TRBD1. J was trimmed by 4 bases and V by 6 bases; bases with no gene match: 17. This CDR3 is 17 amino acids long. CDR1 is LNHDA and CDR2 is SQIVND in the germline V gene (reference sequence). The CDR3 protein is CASSQPRRQGIGETQYF. As DNA, the CDR3 is TGTGCCAGTAGCCAACCCCGAAGACAGGGTATAGGAGAGACCCAGTACTTC. Filled out from reference TRBV19 and TRBJ2-5, the complete variable domain reads DGGITQSPKYLFRKEGQNVTLSCEQNLNHDAMYWYRQDPGQGLRLIYYSQIVNDFQKGDIAEGYSVSREKKESFPLTVTSAQKNPTAFYLCASSQPRRQGIGETQYFGPGTRLLVL.

This clone was counted a few times. The gene calls are TRBV5-1 and TRBJ2-5; 11 bases align to TRBD1. The CDR3 runs to 14 residues. Germline V gene lookup returns CDR1 SGHRS and CDR2 YFSETQ. The J segment lost 3 bases and the V segment lost 4 bases, leaving 2 bases of the junction unmatched. CDR3: CASSMGQGEETQYF. The CDR3 coding sequence is TGCGCCAGCAGCATGGGACAGGGGGAAGAGACCCAGTACTTC.

The chain is built from TRBV6-6 and TRBJ2-3; the match to TRBD1 covers 10 bases. V shed 5 bases and J 3 bases; nucleotides not matched to a gene: 8. Germline assignment: CDR1 MNHNY and CDR2 SVGAGI (reference sequence). CDR3 length equals 16 residues. The CDR3 spells CASSQTGGIGTDTQYF. CDR3 sequence (DNA): TGTGCCAGCAGTCAGACAGGGGGCATCGGGACAGATACGCAGTATTTT.

The table lists this clone with a few counts. This rearrangement joins TRBV20-1 to TRBJ1-2, with D uncertain. V shed 6 bases and J shed 1 base, with 6 bases lying between them. The CDR3 totals 11 residues. Germline CDR1 and CDR2: DFQATT and SNEGSKA (reference sequence). The CDR3 nucleotides read TGCAGTGCCCCAAATAACTATGGCTACACCTTC. Translation: CSAPNNYGYTF.

The rearrangement joins TRBV5-6 to TRBJ2-1; D gene uncertain. Between the trimmed V and J ends, which lost 0 bases and 10 bases, there was a span of 5 bases. The CDR3 runs to 11 residues. CDR1 and CDR2 from the germline V gene are SGHDT and YYEEEE. Written as DNA, the CDR3 is TGTGCCAGCAGCTTGGGGCCCGAGCAGTTCTTC. It is translated as CASSLGPEQFF.

This chain connects TRBV5-5 to TRBJ1-5, with D possibly being TRBD1 (5 bases). The V and J ends lost 7 bases and 6 bases respectively, with 17 bases between them. CDR3 length equals 14 residues. The germline V gene encodes CDR1 SGHKS and CDR2 YYEKEE (reference sequence). The CDR3 nucleotides read TGTGCCAGCGCCGGGACTGCTGGTAGTCAGCCCCAGCATTTT. This sequence encodes CASAGTAGSQPQHF.

This sequence joins TRBV4-1 and TRBJ2-7; D not resolved. Per germline, CDR1 MGHRA and CDR2 YSYEKL. The CDR3 contains 15 residues. Trimming left V 0 bases short and J 3 bases short, with 12 bases between. CDR3 sequence reads: CASSQDQDTYYEQYF. The CDR3 region has the DNA TGCGCCAGCAGCCAAGACCAAGACACCTACTACGAGCAGTACTTC.

This rearrangement joins TRBV7-8 to TRBJ2-5; D may correspond to TRBD1 or TRBD2 (5 bases each). Trimming removed 1 base from V and 4 bases from J, with 13 bases in between. The CDR3 loop spans 15 amino acids. Germline V gene data show CDR1 as SGHVS and CDR2 as FQNEAQ. CDR3 protein: CASSLVEGIRETQYF. In DNA form, the CDR3 reads TGTGCCAGCAGCTTAGTTGAGGGGATACGAGAGACCCAGTACTTC.

This clone was found once. This rearrangement joins TRBV20-1 to TRBJ1-1, with D uncertain. This CDR3 spans 11 amino acids. Germline V CDR1 and CDR2: DFQATT, SNEGSKA (reference sequence). Deletions cut 2 bases from V and 3 bases from J, with 4 bases between. The CDR3 region is CSARQDTEAFF. The CDR3, as DNA: TGCAGTGCTAGACAGGACACTGAAGCTTTCTTT.

V usage is TRBV6-5 and J usage is TRBJ1-4; D is unresolved. Germline V CDR1 and CDR2: MNHEY, SVGAGI. V gave up 5 bases and J gave up 5 bases, with 12 bases separating them. This CDR3 has 14 amino acids. The CDR3 here is CASSPGVPNEKLFF. The CDR3 coding sequence is TGTGCCAGCAGTCCGGGCGTACCAAATGAAAAACTGTTTTTT.

This clone showed up just once. The chain uses TRBV2 and TRBJ1-2; 9 bases fit TRBD1. V trimming: 7 bases; J trimming: 4 bases; junction bases outside the gene matches: 13. Germline CDR1 SNHLY, CDR2 FYNNEI. The CDR3 sequence is 16 residues long. CDR3 in amino acids: CASKRDRAAYTYGYTF. The CDR3 bases are TGTGCCAGCAAGCGGGACAGGGCGGCTTATACCTATGGCTACACCTTC.

The chain has TRBV27 and TRBJ1-2; D is perhaps TRBD1 (6 bases). The CDR3 loop spans 17 amino acids. Germline V gene data show CDR1 as MNHEY and CDR2 as SMNVEV (reference sequence). V lost 5 bases and J lost 2, with 21 bases in between. The CDR3 DNA reads TGTGCCAGCAGTACCCGGCACAGGGACCAACCGAACTATGGCTACACCTTC. Protein: CASSTRHRDQPNYGYTF.

The gene calls are TRBV7-2 and TRBJ2-1; D may be TRBD1 (5 bases). This CDR3 is 14 amino acids long. From germline, CDR1 is SGHTA and CDR2 FQGNSA. Trimming pared 5 bases from V and 0 bases from J, leaving 8 bases between. CDR3 protein: CASSPDSSYNEQFF. CDR3 DNA sequence: TGTGCCAGCAGCCCCGACAGCTCCTACAATGAGCAGTTCTTC.

The chain employs TRBV5-6 and TRBJ1-2, with TRBD1 as a possible D gene (6 bases). Trimming shortened V by 1 base and J by 4 bases, and 14 bases separated the two germline ends. The CDR3 spans 15 residues. From germline, CDR1 is SGHDT and CDR2 YYEEEE. The DNA of the CDR3 is TGTGCCAGCAGCTTGCGTTCCGGGGGCATCTATGGCTACACCTTC. Its protein is CASSLRSGGIYGYTF.

The V gene is TRBV24-1, the J gene TRBJ1-2, with a tentative D call TRBD1 (5 bases). V lost 3 bases and J 3 bases, leaving 7 bases between the germline ends. Germline V CDR1 and CDR2: KGHDR, SFDVKD. The CDR3 runs to 13 residues. The CDR3 nucleotides read TGTGCCACCAGTGATACAGGAGACTATGGCTACACCTTC. Protein sequence: CATSDTGDYGYTF.

The V call is TRBV9, the J call TRBJ2-2, with TRBD1 matching 8 bases. Germline loops: CDR1 SGDLS, CDR2 YYNGEE. The CDR3 is 15 residues long. Trimming took 4 bases from V and 4 from J; bases not matched to a gene: 6. The CDR3 nucleotides read TGTGCCAGCAGCCTTGGACAGGGTCCCACCGGGGAGCTGTTTTTT. It specifies CASSLGQGPTGELFF.

J is TRBJ1-3 and V is TRBV2; TRBD1 is a possible D gene (6 bases). This CDR3 has 13 residues. Trimming removed 7 bases at V and 3 bases at J, with 10 bases between. Germline V CDR1 and CDR2: SNHLY, FYNNEI. CDR3 bases: TGTGCCAGCACCAAACAGGGTGGAAACACCATATATTTT. Encoded protein: CASTKQGGNTIYF.